This entry concerns a single T cell receptor beta chain. Sequencing used immunoSEQ multiplex PCR; TCRdb keeps in-frame clones, though not all of them. The sample contains about 120,000 clones, approximately 82% of which appear only once. This entry comes from a study of blood T cell repertoires in COVID-19. Trimming stripped 2 bases from V and 3 bases from J, with 8 bases between. Germline V CDR1 and CDR2: KGHDR, SFDVKD. The CDR3 is 14 residues long. This rearrangement joins TRBV24-1 to TRBJ2-3; a weak D match, TRBD1 (6 bases). This sequence was found in a man aged 25 to 45 with acute or convalescent COVID-19. The sequencing input was peripheral blood. The CDR3 sequence: CATSDSDSTDTQYF. CDR3 in DNA: TGTGCCACCAGTGATTCGGACAGTACAGATACGCAGTATTTT.